A single sample gave rise to the 31 T cell receptor beta chains below, sequenced in a study of blood T cells in healthy people across ages. Primed by a sample-barcoded 5' primer and a J-beta primer mix, a second PCR proceeded for 7 to 11 cycles. MiXCR was run by TCRdb on the 5' RACE reads, yielding one entry per CDR3 protein. The table includes about 640,000 distinct CDR3 sequences, under 70% detected once. Sequenced: blood. The receptors stem from a man in his 60s in good health.

The sample holds one count of this clonotype. The rearrangement joins TRBV20-1 to TRBJ2-1, with 7 bases fitting TRBD2. Germline assignment: CDR1 DFQATT and CDR2 SNEGSKA (reference sequence). There are 13 residues in the CDR3. V lost 3 bases to trimming and J lost 4 bases; unmatched junction nucleotides: 3. CDR3 sequence: CSARAGVYNEQFF. Here the CDR3 DNA reads TGCAGTGCTAGGGCGGGGGTATACAATGAGCAGTTCTTC.

This rearrangement joins TRBV6-5 to TRBJ2-5; unclear D gene. Germline V lookup: CDR1 MNHEY, CDR2 SVGAGI. The CDR3 is 13 amino acids. Trimming stripped 6 bases from V and 5 bases from J, with 13 bases between. In DNA form, the CDR3 reads TGTGCCAGCAGCCCCGGACGTACTGAGACCCAGTACTTC. Translated: CASSPGRTETQYF.

The chain recombines TRBV21-1 with TRBJ2-1; the table gives TRBD1 as D, unverified against the DNA. TRBV21-1 is recorded as a pseudogene. The CDR3 has 15 amino acids. CDR3 in amino acids: CVSRRDSLSYNEQFF. CDR3 sequence (DNA): TGTGTCAGCAGAAGAGACAGCCTCTCCTACAATGAGCAGTTCTTC.

This chain links TRBV18 with TRBJ2-3; perhaps D is TRBD1 or TRBD2 (5 bases each). The CDR3 runs to 15 residues. V lost 5 bases and J 0 bases, leaving 12 bases between the germline ends. Per germline, CDR1 KGHSH and CDR2 LQKENI. CDR3 in amino acids: CASSNPGTSTDTQYF. CDR3 DNA sequence: TGTGCCAGCTCAAACCCCGGGACGAGCACAGATACGCAGTATTTT.

The chain links TRBV27 to TRBJ2-3, with a tentative D call TRBD2 (6 bases). The CDR3 runs 13 residues. Trimming stripped 8 bases from V and 2 bases from J, with 11 bases between. Germline V gene data show CDR1 as MNHEY and CDR2 as SMNVEV (reference sequence). CDR3 region: CASGGVATDTQYF. In DNA form, the CDR3 reads TGTGCCAGCGGAGGGGTGGCCACAGATACGCAGTATTTT.

The rearrangement links TRBV29-1 to TRBJ1-2; D call uncertain. V was cut by 2 bases and J by 5 bases, with 9 bases left in between. This CDR3 has 12 amino acids. Germline CDR1 reads SQVTM; CDR2 reads ANQGSEA. The DNA of the CDR3 is TGCAGCGTTGAATGGCAGCGTTATGGCTACACCTTC. Translated, it gives CSVEWQRYGYTF.

The V call is TRBV6-5, the J call TRBJ2-5; 10 bases match TRBD2. Germline V gene sequence: CDR1 MNHEY, CDR2 SVGAGI. The CDR3 contains 15 residues. Trimming took 5 bases from V and 3 from J; bases not matched to a gene: 6. CDR3 amino acids: CASSAGLAVKETQYF. The CDR3 coding sequence is TGTGCCAGCAGTGCCGGACTAGCGGTCAAAGAGACCCAGTACTTC.

This chain uses TRBV2 with TRBJ2-1; 10 nucleotides line up with TRBD1. The V segment lost 3 bases and the J segment 14 bases; nucleotides outside the gene matches: 7. Per germline, CDR1 SNHLY and CDR2 FYNNEI. CDR3 size: 13 residues. In DNA, the CDR3 is TGTGCCAGCAGTGAGGATGGACAGGGGGAAAAGTTCTTC. Protein sequence: CASSEDGQGEKFF.

This rearrangement joins TRBV2 to TRBJ1-2, with a tentative D call TRBD1 (6 bases). Germline-derived CDR1 and CDR2 are SNHLY and FYNNEI. This CDR3 is 14 amino acids long. The V gene lost 4 bases and the J gene lost 4 bases, with 13 bases spanning the gap. The CDR3 DNA reads TGTGCCAGCAGTGTCGGGGGGCGCGGCTATGGCTACACCTTC. Translated, it gives CASSVGGRGYGYTF.

V gene TRBV7-9 combines with J gene TRBJ1-2, with D possibly matching TRBD1 (5 bases). Trimming left V 1 base short and J 2 bases short, with 17 bases between. Germline assignment: CDR1 SEHNR and CDR2 FQNEAQ (reference sequence). The CDR3 runs 17 residues. This chain's CDR3 is CASSLEAPTVQNYGYTF. The CDR3 nucleotides read TGTGCCAGCAGCTTAGAGGCCCCGACAGTGCAGAACTATGGCTACACCTTC.

The rearrangement joins TRBV5-1 to TRBJ2-1, with a possible D match to TRBD1 (5 bases). V was pared by 6 bases and J by 8 bases, with 15 bases between. Germline V gene lookup returns CDR1 SGHRS and CDR2 YFSETQ. The CDR3 extends over 13 amino acids. The CDR3, as DNA: TGCGCCAGCAACCGACAGATTGGGGATGAGCAGTTCTTC. Protein: CASNRQIGDEQFF. The full variable domain, completed using reference TRBV5-1 and TRBJ2-1, is KAGVTQTPRYLIKTRGQQVTLSCSPISGHRSVSWYQQTPGQGLQFLFEYFSETQRNKGNFPGRFSGRQFSNSRSEMNVSTLELGDSALYLCASNRQIGDEQFFGPGTRLTVL.

The V call is TRBV18, the J call TRBJ2-1, with 8 bases identical to TRBD1. Per germline, CDR1 KGHSH and CDR2 LQKENI. The J segment lost 0 bases and the V segment lost 6 bases, leaving 10 bases of the junction unmatched. CDR3 length: 17 residues. CDR3 region: CASSRTSGTGSYNEQFF. CDR3 nucleotide sequence: TGTGCCAGCTCTCGCACCTCCGGGACAGGCTCCTACAATGAGCAGTTCTTC.

This clonotype has more than one count but fewer than ten. The rearrangement links TRBV11-2 to TRBJ2-1; 8 bases are a match to TRBD1. This CDR3 spans 14 amino acids. Germline loops: CDR1 SGHAT, CDR2 FQNNGV. Germline trimming cut 5 bases from V and 5 bases from J; bases unmatched to any gene: 5. The CDR3 loop reads CASSPRTGHNEQFF. The CDR3, as DNA: TGTGCCAGCAGCCCCCGGACAGGGCACAATGAGCAGTTCTTC.

The V and J genes are TRBV20-1 and TRBJ2-5, with TRBD2 matching 9 bases. The germline gives CDR1 DFQATT, CDR2 SNEGSKA (reference sequence). The CDR3 spans 15 residues. After removal of 5 bases from V and 5 bases from J, the junction contained 12 bases not matched to a gene. CDR3 nucleotides: TGCAGTGCTCCTAGACTAGCGGTCTTGGGGGAGACCCAGTACTTC. This encodes CSAPRLAVLGETQYF.

This chain uses TRBV2 with TRBJ2-2, with TRBD2 matching 9 bases. The V and J ends lost 4 bases and 1 base, in that order; junction bases with no gene match: 4. Looked up from germline, CDR1 is SNHLY and CDR2 is FYNNEI. This CDR3 comprises 16 residues. CDR3 residues: CASSALRGGNTGELFF. Here the CDR3 DNA reads TGTGCCAGCAGTGCGCTGCGGGGGGGGAACACCGGGGAGCTGTTTTTT.

This chain connects TRBV20-1 to TRBJ2-4; TRBD2 aligns across 7 bases. Germline lookup yields CDR1 DFQATT and CDR2 SNEGSKA (reference sequence). V lost 5 bases, J lost 5 bases, and 6 bases stayed unmatched. CDR3 length equals 13 residues. CDR3 protein: CSAPRGGENIQYF. In DNA, the CDR3 is TGCAGTGCTCCCCGTGGGGGGGAAAACATTCAGTACTTC.

This clonotype was detected a few times. The J gene is TRBJ2-5, the V gene TRBV7-2; possible D gene TRBD2, 6 bases. The CDR3 extends over 17 amino acids. Germline CDR1 reads SGHTA; CDR2 reads FQGNSA. V was trimmed by 0 bases and J by 4 bases, leaving 18 bases between them. The CDR3 DNA reads TGTGCCAGCAGCTTAGCGCGGCGGAAAGCGGGCCCAGAGACCCAGTACTTC. Translated, it gives CASSLARRKAGPETQYF.

The chain recombines TRBV3-1 with TRBJ2-3, with 12 positions matching TRBD2. Germline CDR1 LGHDT, CDR2 YNNKEL (reference sequence). The CDR3 is 15 residues long. V gave up 4 bases and J gave up 6 bases; unmatched junction bases: 5. The CDR3 sequence is CASSLPGLAGDTQYF. The CDR3 region has the DNA TGTGCCAGCAGCCTCCCAGGACTAGCGGGGGATACGCAGTATTTT.

The chain couples TRBV13 to TRBJ1-1; D gene unclear. The germline CDR1 and CDR2 sequences are PRHDT and FYEKMQ (reference sequence). The germline V and J ends were trimmed by 5 bases and 9 bases, with 13 bases remaining between them. The CDR3 contains 12 residues. The CDR3 sequence is CASSDQVDQAFF. CDR3 nucleotides: TGTGCCAGCAGCGACCAGGTTGATCAAGCTTTCTTT.

The chain combines TRBV7-2 with TRBJ1-6; TRBD1 agrees at 7 bases. This CDR3 has 15 amino acids. The J segment lost 5 bases and the V segment lost 5 bases, leaving 6 bases of the junction unmatched. Per germline, CDR1 SGHTA and CDR2 FQGNSA. DNA for the CDR3: TGTGCCAGCAGCCCCCAGGGGACAGATAATTCACCCCTCCACTTT. Its protein product is CASSPQGTDNSPLHF.

The chain employs TRBV20-1 and TRBJ1-6; weak D call: TRBD1 (6 bases). This CDR3 comprises 13 residues. Germline CDR1 DFQATT, CDR2 SNEGSKA (reference sequence). Trimming shortened V by 5 bases and J by 8 bases, and 13 bases separated the two germline ends. The CDR3 DNA reads as TGCAGTGCTGGAGGGGGTAGGCATTCACCCCTCCACTTT. This sequence encodes CSAGGGRHSPLHF.

This chain uses TRBV9 with TRBJ2-3, with a possible D match to TRBD1 (5 bases). Trimming left V 1 base short and J 1 base short, with 7 bases between. In germline, CDR1 is SGDLS, CDR2 YYNGEE. CDR3 length equals 14 residues. The CDR3 nucleotides read TGTGCCAGCAGCGTATTCAGGGGCACAGATACGCAGTATTTT. Its translation: CASSVFRGTDTQYF.

The rearrangement uses TRBV6-5 and TRBJ1-2; no definite D call. CDR1 and CDR2 from the germline V gene are MNHEY and SVGAGI. Trimming shortened V by 6 bases and J by 4 bases, and 15 bases separated the two germline ends. The CDR3 spans 14 residues. The CDR3 sequence is CASSPEGGPYGYTF. In DNA, the CDR3 is TGTGCCAGCAGCCCTGAGGGTGGGCCCTATGGCTACACCTTC.

The chain combines TRBV13 with TRBJ1-5; TRBD1 is a possible D gene (5 bases). Germline CDR1 reads PRHDT; CDR2 reads FYEKMQ (reference sequence). V gave up 0 bases and J gave up 5 bases, with 17 bases separating them. CDR3 length equals 17 residues. CDR3 sequence (DNA): TGTGCCAGCAGCTTAGGGGAGGGGAGGTTTTTTCATCAGCCCCAGCATTTT. Its translation is CASSLGEGRFFHQPQHF.

As concerns this clonotype: Just one base apart from a much larger clone, this may be a read error. J is TRBJ2-1 and V is TRBV7-2; 10 bases fit TRBD1. The last part of the DNA fits TRBJ2-7 better; the J call may be wrong. CDR1 and CDR2 (germline): SGHTA, FQGNSA. The CDR3 has 16 residues. CDR3 nucleotides: TGTGCCAGCAGCGGACGGGACAGGGGCTCCTACAATGAGCAGTACTTC. This sequence encodes CASSGRDRGSYNEQYF.

This clonotype was picked up a small number of times. The chain employs TRBV13 and TRBJ2-5, with D perhaps given as TRBD1 or TRBD2 (5 bases each). Germline lookup yields CDR1 PRHDT and CDR2 FYEKMQ (reference sequence). There are 15 residues in the CDR3. V was trimmed by 5 bases and J by 0 bases, leaving 13 bases between them. CDR3 region: CASSPRDDYQETQYF. CDR3 DNA sequence: TGTGCCAGCAGCCCAAGGGACGACTACCAAGAGACCCAGTACTTC.

This chain joins TRBV7-2 and TRBJ1-6; D is ambiguous. The CDR3 has 13 residues. Germline assignment: CDR1 SGHTA and CDR2 FQGNSA. V gave up 3 bases and J gave up 6 bases, with 6 bases separating them. The CDR3 spells CASSLGVNSPLHF. The CDR3 DNA reads TGTGCCAGCAGCTTGGGCGTTAATTCACCCCTCCACTTT.

The chain combines TRBV20-1 with TRBJ2-1, with 9 nucleotides matching TRBD2. Looked up from germline, CDR1 is DFQATT and CDR2 is SNEGSKA (reference sequence). This CDR3 spans 19 amino acids. With 1 base clipped from V and 0 bases from J, the junction kept 13 bases outside the gene matches. The CDR3 DNA follows: TGCAGTGCTAGAGTTAGGGCCCGGGGCGGGGGGGCCTCCTACAATGAGCAGTTCTTC. It specifies CSARVRARGGGASYNEQFF.

This clonotype has only a few counts. The V call is TRBV6-2 or TRBV6-3, the J call TRBJ2-7; TRBD2 is a possible D gene (5 bases). The CDR3 has 14 amino acids. The V and J ends lost 7 bases and 4 bases respectively, with 17 bases between them. Per germline, CDR1 MNHEY and CDR2 SVGEGT. The DNA of the CDR3 is TGTGCCAGCACCTTACGTGGACTTCGATACGAGCAGTACTTC. Translating gives CASTLRGLRYEQYF.

The chain carries TRBV18 and TRBJ2-7; 8 nucleotides match TRBD2. V lost 6 bases and J lost 5; bases outside the gene matches: 15. Germline CDR1 is KGHSH and CDR2 is LQKENI. This CDR3 contains 16 residues. CDR3 DNA: TGTGCCAGCTCCTATGTAGGAGCGGGGGCCCTGGACGAGCAGTACTTC. Translated: CASSYVGAGALDEQYF.

J is TRBJ2-5 and V is TRBV7-9; tentative D call: TRBD1 (5 bases). Near its end, the DNA agrees better with TRBJ2-7, so the J call may be wrong. There are 15 residues in the CDR3. The V gene's germline CDR1 is SEHNR and CDR2 FQNEAQ (reference sequence). CDR3 sequence (DNA): TGTGCCAGCAGCCCCCAGCAGGGCAGGACCTACGAGCAGTACTTC. This encodes CASSPQQGRTYEQYF.